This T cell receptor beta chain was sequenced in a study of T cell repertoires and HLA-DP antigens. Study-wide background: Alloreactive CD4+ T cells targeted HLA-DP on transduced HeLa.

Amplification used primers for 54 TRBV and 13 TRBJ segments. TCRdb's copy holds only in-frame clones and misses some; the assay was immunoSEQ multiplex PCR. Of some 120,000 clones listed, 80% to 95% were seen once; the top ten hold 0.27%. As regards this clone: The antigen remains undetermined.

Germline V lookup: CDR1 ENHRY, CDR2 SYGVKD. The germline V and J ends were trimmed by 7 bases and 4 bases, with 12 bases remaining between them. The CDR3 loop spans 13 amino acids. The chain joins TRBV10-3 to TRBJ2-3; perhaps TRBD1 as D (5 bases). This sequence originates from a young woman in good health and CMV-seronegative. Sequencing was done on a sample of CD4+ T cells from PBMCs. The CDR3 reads CAIMAGPSDTQYF. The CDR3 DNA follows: TGTGCCATCATGGCAGGGCCCTCAGATACGCAGTATTTT.